The rows below give T cell receptor beta chains drawn from one sample of a study of blood T cell repertoires in COVID-19. Here immunoSEQ multiplex PCR was the method, and the copy in TCRdb shows in-frame clones only, minus some. The sample lists 300,000 to 400,000 clones, about nine tenths seen once, with 5% to 5.5% in the top ten. The sample was PBMCs or T cells enriched from blood (not recorded which). The receptors originated from a man aged 55 to 69 who had recovered from COVID-19. Each CDR3 is given with its conserved first and last residue. The D gene is left open where the match is weak. The size of a clone is reported for some rows only, either as once, few or many, or as a class for expanded clones.

clone size | D gene | J gene | V gene | CDR3 length | CDR3 DNA | CDR3 protein
- | - | TRBJ2-7 | TRBV7-8 | 15 | TGTGCCAGCAGCTTAAGGGGGAGACGGGGTGGGGAGCAGTACTTC | CASSLRGRRGGEQYF
- | - | TRBJ2-7 | TRBV11-2 | 15 | TGTGCCAGCAGGCGGATTGGACTATTGGGGTACGAGCAGTACTTC | CASRRIGLLGYEQYF
- | TRBD2 | TRBJ2-4 | TRBV2 | 18 | TGTGCCAGCAGTTGGTGGACTAGCGGGAACATAGCCAAAAACATTCAGTACTTC | CASSWWTSGNIAKNIQYF
few | TRBD2 | TRBJ2-3 | TRBV28 | 15 | TGTGCCAGCAGCCGAAGCGGGACGCGCACAGATACGCAGTATTTT | CASSRSGTRTDTQYF
- | - | TRBJ2-5 | TRBV7-9 | 14 | TGTGCCAGCATGAGGCAGGGAGGCGGAAAGACCCAGTACTTC | CASMRQGGGKTQYF
- | - | TRBJ2-1 | TRBV6-2/TRBV6-3 | 15 | TGTGCCAGCAGTTACTCTGGGGGCCCATACAATGAGCAGTTCTTC | CASSYSGGPYNEQFF
- | - | TRBJ2-1 | TRBV9 | 13 | TGTGCCAGCAGCGTAGTCAACAACAATGAGCAGTTCTTC | CASSVVNNNEQFF
- | TRBD1 | TRBJ1-1 | TRBV13 | 15 | TGTGCCAGCAGCCTAGGACAGGCCGGGGGGACTGAAGCTTTCTTT | CASSLGQAGGTEAFF
- | - | TRBJ2-2 | TRBV9 | 16 | TGTGCCAGCAGCGTACTCAGGGGCTCGGGTACCGGGGAGCTGTTTTTT | CASSVLRGSGTGELFF
- | - | TRBJ2-3 | TRBV7-2 | 16 | TGTGCCAGCAGCTTGATCGGCGGTACTAGCACAGATACGCAGTATTTT | CASSLIGGTSTDTQYF
- | - | TRBJ1-5 | TRBV2 | 10 | TGTGCCAGCGGGGGGACCCGACAACATTTT | CASGGTRQHF
once | TRBD2 | TRBJ2-2 | TRBV7-9 | 16 | TGTGCCAGCAGCTGGTTAGCGGGAGCGGGCACCGGGGAGCTGTTTTTT | CASSWLAGAGTGELFF
few | TRBD1 | TRBJ1-2 | TRBV7-2 | 13 | TGTGCCAGCAGGGCTACAGGGGGCGATGGCTACACCTTC | CASRATGGDGYTF
- | TRBD2 | TRBJ2-1 | TRBV7-9 | 18 | TGTGCCAGCAACGTAGCTAGCGGGAGGGCCAAGGTTTACAATGAGCAGTTCTTC | CASNVASGRAKVYNEQFF
- | - | TRBJ1-4 | TRBV4-2 | 14 | TGTGCCAGCAGCCAATCTTCACTCGGTGAAAAACTGTTTTTT | CASSQSSLGEKLFF
- | - | TRBJ2-1 | TRBV4-1 | 13 | TGCGCCAGCAGCCAAACTAGGGAGCTTGAGCAGTTCTTC | CASSQTRELEQFF
- | - | TRBJ2-3 | TRBV9 | 15 | TGTGCCAGCAGCGCAAGGACGGGAGGCACAGATACGCAGTATTTT | CASSARTGGTDTQYF
- | - | TRBJ1-3 | TRBV5-6 | 16 | TGTGCCAGCAGCTTGTTCCGGCCTAGCTCTGGAAACACCATATATTTT | CASSLFRPSSGNTIYF
- | TRBD1 | TRBJ2-7 | TRBV4-1 | 15 | TGCGCCAGCAGCCAAGAGACAGGGGGCCGGTACGAGCAGTACTTC | CASSQETGGRYEQYF
- | TRBD1 | TRBJ2-1 | TRBV9 | 15 | TGTGCCAGCAGCTGGAGAACAGGGGAATACAATGAGCAGTTCTTC | CASSWRTGEYNEQFF
- | - | TRBJ1-2 | TRBV6-2/TRBV6-3 | 12 | TGTGCCAGCAGTAATCAGGGGTATGGCTACACCTTC | CASSNQGYGYTF
- | - | TRBJ1-3 | TRBV7-9 | 14 | TGTGCCAGCAGCCCGGGACTCTCTGGAAACACCATATATTTT | CASSPGLSGNTIYF
- | - | TRBJ2-1 | TRBV28 | 13 | TGTGCCAGCAGGGAGGGAGGACTCTCTGAGCAGTTCTTC | CASREGGLSEQFF
- | - | TRBJ1-2 | TRBV2 | 11 | TGTGCCAGCAGTGATCGGGGATTTTACACCTTC | CASSDRGFYTF
few | - | TRBJ1-4 | TRBV19 | 13 | TGTGCCAGCAGGCAGGGACTGGGTGCAAAACTGTTTTTT | CASRQGLGAKLFF
- | - | TRBJ2-7 | TRBV4-2 | 12 | TGTGCCAGCAGCCAAGACTTCTACGAGCAGTACTTC | CASSQDFYEQYF
- | TRBD2 | TRBJ2-7 | TRBV19 | 15 | TGTGCCAGTAGTATAGCGCTAGCGGGTAGCTACGAGCAGTACTTC | CASSIALAGSYEQYF
few | TRBD1 | TRBJ1-5 | TRBV4-1 | 16 | TGCGCCAGCAGCCAAGACGCGGGACAGGGAAGACAGCCCCAGCATTTT | CASSQDAGQGRQPQHF
- | TRBD1 | TRBJ2-3 | TRBV5-1 | 16 | TGCGCCAGCCACCAAGGGACAGGGGGCCACACAGATACGCAGTATTTT | CASHQGTGGHTDTQYF
- | - | TRBJ1-2 | TRBV5-5 | 15 | TGTGCCAGCAGCTTGGTTATGGCATTGGACTATGGCTACACCTTC | CASSLVMALDYGYTF
- | TRBD1 | TRBJ2-5 | TRBV6-5 | 15 | TGTGCCAGCAGTTATGGGGACAGGCGACGGCGGACCCAGTACTTC | CASSYGDRRRRTQYF
- | - | TRBJ1-1 | TRBV5-1 | 15 | TGCGCCAGCAGCTTGGGTGGCTCCTTGAACACTGAAGCTTTCTTT | CASSLGGSLNTEAFF
- | TRBD1 | TRBJ2-2 | TRBV5-1 | 16 | TGCGCCAGCAGCGCCGGACAGGTCACGGCCGCCGGGGAGCTGTTTTTT | CASSAGQVTAAGELFF
- | TRBD1 | TRBJ2-5 | TRBV10-3 | 16 | TGTGCCATCAGTGAGTCGTCAGGGGGTACCCAAGAGACCCAGTACTTC | CAISESSGGTQETQYF
- | TRBD1 | TRBJ2-7 | TRBV9 | 14 | TGTGCCAGCAGCTTGGGACAGGGGAACTACGAGCAGTACTTC | CASSLGQGNYEQYF
- | - | TRBJ1-5 | TRBV5-1 | 12 | TGCGCCAGCAGTCTTCTTAATCAGCCCCAGCATTTT | CASSLLNQPQHF